This T cell receptor (beta chain) was retrieved from a study of blood T cell repertoires in COVID-19. About the study: The origin of the acute and convalescent COVID-19 samples was the United States, Italy and Spain. Sample material is recorded as cDNA or gDNA derived from T cells, B-cell-depleted T cells, or PBMCs.

Source study methods: By means of reference gene primer amplification, nucleated cell counts were estimated. Method: immunoSEQ multiplex PCR; TCRdb's copy keeps in-frame clones and lacks some. V, J and clone size were drawn from that table, and D and trimming were deduced from the DNA. The table shows about 200,000 clones, with over 75% occurring only once. CDR1 and CDR2 (germline): LNHNV, YYDKDF (reference sequence). CDR3 length: 16 amino acids. J was trimmed by 14 bases and V by 3 bases; bases with no gene match: 19. The V call is TRBV15, the J call TRBJ2-3, with TRBD1 matching 8 bases. The source of this sequence is a human donor with active or convalescent COVID-19. The donor label of this sample is uncertain. The sample taken for sequencing was peripheral blood. The CDR3 nucleotides read TGTGCCACCAGCAGTAAATCCAGGGGGCTTGAGCGAAGGGGGTATTTT. Translating it yields CATSSKSRGLERRGYF.